This T cell receptor beta chain was identified during a study of cytomegalovirus exposure and HLA in healthy donors (dated by TCRdb to the late 2010s). With regard to the full study: According to an earlier analysis of several hundred of the donors, some 170 million T cells yielded 100 million or so unique TCR beta sequences and 276 Gb of sequence data. Using immunosequencing, the study profiled T cell repertoires from 550 to 750 subjects and related those repertoires to cytomegalovirus serostatus. Donor age, sex, ethnicity and CMV serostatus were compiled alongside the repertoire data. A handful of DR-DQ haplotypes were handled as single units for association and clustering because linkage in the cohort was strong. To predict cytomegalovirus infection status, the study combined high-throughput TCR immunosequencing, statistical association of individual TCRs with disease status, and machine learning. The number of typed donors differed by locus: 629-630 for A, B, C, DRB1 and DQB1; about 520 for DQA1; fewer than 610 for DPA1; and about 450 for DPB1. A later genetic analysis took genome-wide SNP genotypes for 398 of the 666 donors and used that subset as a discovery cohort. Along with the approximately 700-subject first cohort, a separate validation cohort of over a hundred different subjects was used. The study aimed to test whether cataloging public T cell receptors could reveal signatures of past pathogen exposure. In an earlier analysis of 500 to 650 of the donors, high-throughput TCR beta sequencing was used to judge whether each TCR beta V gene segment behaved as functional or pseudogenic. Among 300 to 450 genotyped donors of the cohort, an average of approximately 240,000 unique TCR beta nucleotide sequences were sequenced per donor, around a sixth of them non-productive. Every repertoire in the discovery cohort had been generated on one and the same sequencing platform. Of the approximately 370 genotyped donors, approximately 81% were placed in the genetic ancestry cluster associated with self-reported Caucasian donors. The later analysis used no new phenotypic data to find candidate immune exposures, relying instead on TCR beta sequences and their occurrence across donors. HLA typing covered class I and class II loci at four-digit resolution. Around 330 gigabases of sequencing data and around 85 million unique TCR sequences made up an early release that covered nearly 650 HLA-typed donors. To study patterns of TCR occurrence, a later analysis re-analyzed previously published TCR beta repertoires from just over 650 donors and added high-resolution HLA genotyping. The paper as a whole reports these results and caveats: In a later genetic analysis, fewer N-insertions in productive TCRs were reported among donors in an Asian-associated ancestry cluster than the roughly 700-donor mean. Most CMV-associated TCR beta chains appeared to be HLA-restricted in a later analysis, and the HLA associations seemed to be driven largely by CMV exposure. According to a later analysis, parvovirus B19, influenza, CMV and Epstein-Barr virus appeared linked to several top co-occurrence clusters. Because counts were too low, seventeen rarely observed V segments, including chromosome 9 orphons, were excluded from the earlier analysis of several hundred of the donors. Immune exposure information for the cohort was limited to CMV serostatus. Presence/absence analyses assumed roughly uniform sequencing depth across donors, an assumption that may not hold. The study listed 150 to 200 TCR beta chains as associated with cytomegalovirus. At a false discovery rate of 0.05, a later analysis linked some 18,000 TCR beta sequences to specific HLA alleles. A further reported finding was that TCR beta sequences accurately predicted the HLA-A and HLA-B alleles for most subjects in the first cohort. The 87-base-pair reads could not distinguish some IMGT-functional V segments, including TRBV6-2 and TRBV6-3, so those segments were excluded. The sequencing pipeline was judged likely to have produced a cluster of highly shared sequence variants as a technical artifact. The authors suggested that the approach could potentially be extended to other disease states and immunological phenotypes. Across donors, most TCR sequences were observed very rarely, whereas some public TCRs were present in many individuals. The classifier was reported to diagnose cytomegalovirus status with high specificity and sensitivity in both the original and validation cohorts. In an earlier analysis of approximately 590 of the donors, most TCR beta V segments appeared in productive rearrangements about 87% or about 30% of the time, broadly matching IMGT annotations. Strong co-occurrence of HLA alleles, especially DR and DQ, made assigning TCR associations to individual alleles difficult. V-gene and J-gene trimming of TCR beta chains was associated with a missense DCLRE1C variant in a later genetic analysis, and the association was replicated in an independent cohort. In a later analysis, HLA-associated TCR beta chains were found to be more clonally expanded and to have lower generation probabilities than equally common non-associated chains. A few of the identified cytomegalovirus-associated TCR beta chains were confirmed in vitro to be specific for cytomegalovirus antigens. In a later analysis, TCR association rates were found to vary across HLA loci, with the most associated TCRs seen for DRB1 alleles and the fewest for HLA-C alleles. HLA typing was unavailable for some donors at each locus, so association tests used only the typed subset. Linkage disequilibrium might explain the correlated functional status among segregating V segments, but an unknown experimental factor could not be excluded. Only TCR beta chains were sequenced in this cohort, and the absence of alpha or paired-chain data limited detectable features.

In total, roughly 670 healthy bone marrow donors made up the cohort. At the time of sampling, every cohort member was nominally healthy, though immune exposures that went unrecorded were likely present. The donor was CMV seronegative and belonged to the group of roughly 330 seronegative cohort members. Each donor provided a peripheral blood sample, and peripheral blood mononuclear cells were used for TCR beta sequencing. Genomic DNA extraction from the blood cell samples was performed with the Qiagen DNeasy Blood Extraction Kit. Receptors were amplified or captured by the immunoSEQ multiplex PCR assay. The multiplex PCR relied on a mix of 60 forward primers for TCR Vbeta segments and 13 reverse primers for TCR Jbeta segments. A multiplex PCR assay on genomic DNA amplified the CDR3 region of rearranged TCR beta genes. Amplified TCR beta libraries were sequenced as 87-base-pair reads on the Illumina HiSeq System. Under the source paper's analysis protocol: In a later analysis, tens of millions of unique TCR beta chains were counted across the approximately 670 repertoires, and some 10 million of these chains were shared by at least two donors. To remove PCR and sequencing errors, raw reads were error-corrected and collapsed into unique sequences using a nearest-neighbor algorithm that merged closely related sequences. To assign V, D and J gene segments, CDR3 sequences were aligned to IMGT reference sequences. For a sequence to be retained, at least a six-nucleotide match to both a V gene segment and a J gene segment was required. Rearrangements were classified as productive when the CDR3 lacked stop codons and remained in frame with V and J, and all other rearrangements were classified as non-productive. Following IMGT convention, CDR3 was defined as the stretch from the second conserved V-encoded cysteine up to the conserved J-encoded phenylalanine. The earlier analysis of 550 to 650 of the donors excluded any sequence lacking an unambiguous match to a single V gene segment. An earlier analysis of some 500 of the donors classified V segments as functional when productive rearrangements were above 56.7% and as segregating when the standard deviation between donors was above 5%. A statistical classification framework was built for diagnosing cytomegalovirus status from the catalog of TCR beta chain sequences. In a later analysis, V and J genes were assigned by comparing TCR nucleotide sequences against IMGT/GENE-DB human TR gene sequences. Using the TCRdist pipeline, a later analysis assigned CDR3 sequences along with most-parsimonious VDJ recombination scenarios. A later analysis defined each TCR beta chain by its CDR3 amino acid sequence plus V-gene family, and excluded reads lacking a unique V-gene family. A later analysis removed roughly 590 highly shared, low-generation-probability nucleotide sequences to deal with suspected cross-contamination and a sequencing artifact. For each public chain, a later analysis derived a clonal expansion index from normalized ranks of inferred template counts within each repertoire. In a later analysis, generation probabilities were computed with a VDJ recombination model fitted to out-of-frame rearrangements, and the resulting probabilities were checked against IGoR. A later analysis scored TCR-TCR, TCR-HLA and TCR-CMV co-occurrence with hypergeometric tests, applying a repertoire-size bias correction to TCR pairs. False discovery rates were estimated in a later analysis by permuting HLA or CMV assignments 20 times. In a later analysis, co-occurring TCRs were grouped using DBSCAN, and TCRdist sequence similarity was added for clustering within HLA-allele-positive subsets. For co-occurrence clustering, repertoires with fewer than 30,000 or more than 120,000 public chains were excluded, along with a handful of repertoires with anomalous nucleotide sharing. What TCRdb holds here is the immuneACCESS table cut down to in-frame rearrangements. Part of the clones is not present; checked against another copy, under half of the missing clones reflect an unresolved V gene, and the others are unexplained. V, J and clone size derive from that table, while D and trimming were established from the DNA sequence. The sample records about 180,000 clones, over 65% of which are singletons. Approximately 1.4% of the sample comes from the top ten.

CDR1 and CDR2 were assigned from the germline V gene as SGHTA and FQGNSA. Reading from cysteine to phenylalanine, the CDR3 counts 14 amino acids. The sequence is cut down to CDR3 DNA, 42 bases in frame from base 1. Cut back by 6 bases and 4 bases, the V and J ends lie 15 bases apart. In this sample, this clone turned up a few times. Its antigen specificity is not known. Nothing much larger sits one base from this clone, and base qualities are not available. The sequencing sample was made of PBMCs. The chain uses TRBV7-2 and TRBJ1-1, and the D gene may be TRBD1, 6 bases matching. The TCR comes from a man between 18 and 29 years old in good health and CMV-seronegative. The CDR3 sequence is CASRKTQGSTEAFF. The nucleotide sequence is TGTGCCAGCAGGAAGACCCAGGGGAGCACTGAAGCTTTCTTT.